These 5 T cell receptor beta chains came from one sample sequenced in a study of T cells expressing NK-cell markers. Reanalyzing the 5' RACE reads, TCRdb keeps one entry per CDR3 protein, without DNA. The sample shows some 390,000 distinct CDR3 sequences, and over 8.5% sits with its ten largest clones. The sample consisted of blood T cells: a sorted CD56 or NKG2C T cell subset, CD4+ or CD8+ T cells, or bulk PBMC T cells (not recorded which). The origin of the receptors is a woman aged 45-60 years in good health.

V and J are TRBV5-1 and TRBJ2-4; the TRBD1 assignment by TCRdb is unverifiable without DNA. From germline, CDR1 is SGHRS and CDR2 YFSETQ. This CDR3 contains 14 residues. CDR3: CASRTSGGQDIQYF.

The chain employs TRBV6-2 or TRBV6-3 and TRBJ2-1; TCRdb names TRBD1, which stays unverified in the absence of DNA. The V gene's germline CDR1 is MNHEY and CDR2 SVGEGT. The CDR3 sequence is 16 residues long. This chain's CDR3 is CASSRLGVVSYNEQFF.

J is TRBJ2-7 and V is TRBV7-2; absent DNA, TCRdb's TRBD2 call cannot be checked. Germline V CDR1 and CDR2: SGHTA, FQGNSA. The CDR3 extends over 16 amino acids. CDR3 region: CASSLGAGADAYEQYF.

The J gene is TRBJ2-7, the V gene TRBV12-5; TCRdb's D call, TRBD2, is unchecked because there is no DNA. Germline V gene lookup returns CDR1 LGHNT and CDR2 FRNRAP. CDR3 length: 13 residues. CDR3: CASGLVRGDEQYF.

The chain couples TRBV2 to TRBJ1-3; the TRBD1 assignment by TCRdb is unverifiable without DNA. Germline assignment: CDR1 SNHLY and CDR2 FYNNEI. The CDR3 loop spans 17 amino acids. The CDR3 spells CASSERRQGMSGNTIYF.